The T cell receptor (beta chain) described here comes from a study of cytomegalovirus exposure and HLA in healthy donors. Study-level results: In a later analysis, at a false discovery rate of 0.05, roughly 16,000 TCR beta sequences matched HLA alleles. CMV serostatus was the only recorded immune exposure for donors. Cytomegalovirus-associated status was assigned to about 150 TCR beta chains. The likely origin of a cluster of highly shared sequence variants was a sequencing artifact.

PCR involved 60 Vbeta and 13 Jbeta primers. This table comes from immunoSEQ multiplex PCR, and its TCRdb copy is limited to in-frame clones, with some not included. This sample carries 100,000 to 150,000 clones, roughly 85% of them seen once, and the ten largest clones take 3.6%. On this clone itself: Its target is unknown.

The CDR3 spans 15 residues. Germline CDR1 and CDR2: SEHNR and FQNEAQ (reference sequence). Trimming took 1 base from V and 4 from J; bases not matched to a gene: 3. This chain connects TRBV7-9 to TRBJ1-2; TRBD1 matches at 10 bases. Sequenced sample: PBMCs. The TCR sequence derives from a woman aged 40 to 50 in good health and CMV-seropositive. The CDR3 protein is CASSLGRTGGYGYTF. CDR3 DNA: TGTGCCAGCAGCTTAGGCCGGACAGGGGGCTATGGCTACACCTTC.